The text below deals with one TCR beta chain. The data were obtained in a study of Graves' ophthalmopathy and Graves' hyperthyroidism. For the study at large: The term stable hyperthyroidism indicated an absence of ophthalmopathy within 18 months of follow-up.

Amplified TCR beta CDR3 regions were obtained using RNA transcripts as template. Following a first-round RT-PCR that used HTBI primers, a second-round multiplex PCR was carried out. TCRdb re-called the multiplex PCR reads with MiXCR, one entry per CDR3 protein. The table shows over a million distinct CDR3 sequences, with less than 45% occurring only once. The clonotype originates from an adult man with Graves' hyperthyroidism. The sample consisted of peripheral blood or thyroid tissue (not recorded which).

CDR3 in DNA: TGTGCCAGCAGCTCCTGGACAGGACGGCCCCAGCATTTT. This sequence encodes CASSSWTGRPQHF. The rearrangement joins TRBV9 to TRBJ1-5, with 7 positions matching TRBD1. From germline, CDR1 is SGDLS and CDR2 YYNGEE. The junction had 7 bases not matched to a gene; V was cut back by 4 bases and J by 9 bases. The CDR3 extends over 13 amino acids. The full variable domain, completed using reference TRBV9 and TRBJ1-5, is DSGVTQTPKHLITATGQRVTLRCSPRSGDLSVYWYQQSLDQGLQFLIQYYNGEERAKGNILERFSAQQFPDLHSELNLSSLELGDSALYFCASSSWTGRPQHFGDGTRLSIL.